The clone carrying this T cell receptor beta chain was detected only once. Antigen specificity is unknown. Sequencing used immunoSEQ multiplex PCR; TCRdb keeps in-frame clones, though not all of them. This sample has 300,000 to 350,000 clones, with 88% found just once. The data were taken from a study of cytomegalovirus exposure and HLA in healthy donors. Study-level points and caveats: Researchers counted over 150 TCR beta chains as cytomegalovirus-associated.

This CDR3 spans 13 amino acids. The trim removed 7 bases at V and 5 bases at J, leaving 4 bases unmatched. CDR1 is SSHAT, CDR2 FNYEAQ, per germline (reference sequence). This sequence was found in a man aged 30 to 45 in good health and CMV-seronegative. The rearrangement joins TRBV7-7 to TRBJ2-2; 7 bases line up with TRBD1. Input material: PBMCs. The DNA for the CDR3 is TGTGCCAGCATGGACAGGACGACCGGGGAGCTGTTTTTT. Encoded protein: CASMDRTTGELFF.